This TCR beta chain was identified during a study of T cells in Graves' hyperthyroidism and ophthalmopathy (dated by TCRdb to the late 2010s). Context from the whole study: Peripheral blood samples were taken at initial diagnosis, before any treatment was given. After blood sampling, hyperthyroidism patients were treated with methimazole at a starting dose of 30 mg daily, and ophthalmopathy patients were treated with high-dose intravenous methylprednisolone. An independent validation cohort of about 20 hyperthyroidism patients and 17 patients who later progressed to ophthalmopathy tested prospective prediction of ophthalmopathy. The approximately 97 discovery patients were randomly divided into training and test sets at a 7:3 ratio. TCR V-J signatures able to tell the groups apart were searched for in a discovery cohort of some 100 patients, of whom approximately 40 had Graves' ophthalmopathy and roughly 58 had stable Graves' hyperthyroidism. Thyroid tissue and blood T-cell repertoires from over 5 Graves' hyperthyroidism patients were also compared in the study. The paper reports TCR Vbeta CDR3 sequencing of 135 peripheral blood samples: under 45 ophthalmopathy, 75 to 80 hyperthyroidism and roughly 17 progressor patients. Study-wide conclusions, independent of this receptor: Blood samples also contained most of the expanded thyroid clonotypes (frequency above 0.001), which suggests that blood repertoires may reflect thyroid immune responses. In validation, progression to ophthalmopathy was predicted by the model with 70.59% sensitivity and 72.22% specificity, a median of approximately 7.1 months before onset. In cross-validation, a model built on a 13 V-J signature told ophthalmopathy apart from stable hyperthyroidism with approximately 90% sensitivity and roughly 81% specificity, and in testing the same model reached 80%/75%. Sample size was not statistically predetermined, and investigators were not blinded to group allocation.

From cysteine to phenylalanine, the CDR3 is 15 amino acids long. Only the CDR3 region is kept as DNA, spanning 45 bases read in frame from base 1. Clipping removes 6 bases from V and 2 bases from J, with 7 as the unmatched junction base count. The TCR beta CDR3 regions were amplified from RNA transcripts. The TCR CDR3 was subjected to a first round of RT-PCR using the HTBI primer set and the Qiagen OneStep RT-PCR kit. A second multiplex PCR round built the libraries, followed by size selection and purification. Sequencing of the libraries was done on an Illumina HiSeq2000 using paired-end 100 bp reads. Per the authors' processing: SOAPnuke was used to process the raw data, with reads discarded if the reads contained adapters or uncalled bases, had a mean Phred below 15, or lacked an exact constant-primer or identifier match. COPE v1.2.5 was used to merge high-quality paired reads, and clonotypes were defined as unique nucleotide sequences. Clonotypes were aligned to IMGT TRBV, TRBD and TRBJ reference segments using MiTCR v1.1. Only V-J combinations with frequency above 0.0001, covering roughly 99% of repertoires, were analysed. The TCS score was defined as the ratio of F50 (clonal expansion) to E x V (chaos), calculated using BLOSUM62-based TCRdist between CDR3 peptides within each V-J. Welch's t-statistics and random forest reduced several hundred V-J features to 10 to 15, which were used in a naive Bayes classifier (R e1071). TCRdb's own reprocessing of the public reads used fastp at Q25 and MiXCR and kept productive beta chains. Every entry covers one CDR3 protein and lists the most common genes and DNA from its rows. The V and J calls and clone size come from TCRdb's table, not from the authors' own analysis. The sample profile shows about 400,000 distinct CDR3 sequences; around a sixth of them were found once. Of the sample, just under 8% is held by the ten largest clones.

This clonotype was counted many times. The target of this receptor is not known. No qualities accompany the bases; no much larger clone lies one base away. Stable Graves' hyperthyroidism was defined as the absence of progression to ophthalmopathy over 18 months of follow-up. The hyperthyroidism patients were between 18 and 65 years old and newly diagnosed, with a disease duration of less than 2 months. Any patient with an uncontrolled infection, another autoimmune disease, pregnancy or lactation was excluded. Clinical symptoms, serum thyroxine and TRAb, thyroid ultrasound, and orbital computed tomography formed the basis for the diagnoses. PBMCs were isolated from around 10 ml of fresh peripheral blood by Ficoll-Paque density gradient centrifugation. Total RNA was extracted with Trizol reagent, and quality was checked on an Agilent 2100 Bioanalyzer.

The receptor comes from a woman between 18 and 30 years old with Graves' hyperthyroidism. What was sequenced was blood. The chain joins TRBV12-3 or TRBV12-4 to TRBJ1-1; the junction holds 9 bases that match TRBD1. The base sequence is TGTGCCAGCAGGGTCGCGGACAGGGGAAACACTGAAGCTTTCTTT. Translated, it reads CASRVADRGNTEAFF.